The next 13 T cell receptor beta chains were all read from a single sample in a study of blood T cell repertoires in COVID-19. Using immunoSEQ multiplex PCR, the repertoire was profiled, and TCRdb retains in-frame clones only, with some absent. The data contain 190,000 or so clones, approximately 78% of them singletons. Sequenced material: peripheral blood. The receptors originated from a woman over 75 with COVID-19, enrolled during active disease.

This clone showed up just once. The chain joins TRBV24-1 to TRBJ1-2, with 8 bases identical to TRBD1. V was pared by 5 bases and J by 6 bases, with 4 bases of the junction left unmatched. The CDR3 consists of 13 residues. The germline gives CDR1 KGHDR, CDR2 SFDVKD. CDR3 region: CATSGDRGNGYTF. Written as DNA, the CDR3 is TGTGCCACCAGTGGTGACAGGGGAAATGGCTACACCTTC.

In this sample, this clone turned up a few times. The chain carries TRBV19 and TRBJ2-1, with 15 nucleotides matching TRBD2. CDR1 is LNHDA and CDR2 is SQIVND in the germline V gene (reference sequence). CDR3 length equals 16 residues. V trimming: 5 bases; J trimming: 6 bases; junction bases outside the gene matches: 5. The CDR3 nucleotides read TGTGCCAGTAGTCTTCCGGGACTAGCGGGAGGCAATGAGCAGTTCTTC. Amino acid sequence: CASSLPGLAGGNEQFF.

Remarks on this clone: At one end, the junction sequence differs from germline, possibly due to a read error. The chain is built from TRBV23-1 and TRBJ1-5; the D is unclear. TRBV23-1 has ORF status, its function being uncertain. The CDR3 is made up of 14 amino acids. CDR3 sequence: CASTQSFGDQPQHF. In DNA form, the CDR3 reads TGCGCCAGCACTCAATCTTTCGGAGATCAGCCCCAGCATTTT.

This chain links TRBV7-2 with TRBJ2-3; TRBD2 matches 15 bases. This CDR3 comprises 16 residues. In germline, CDR1 is SGHTA, CDR2 FQGNSA. Unmatched junction bases numbered 4, after V lost 2 bases and J lost 7 bases. CDR3 region: CASSLSGTSGRHTQYF. The CDR3 bases are TGTGCCAGCAGCTTAAGTGGGACTAGCGGGAGGCATACGCAGTATTTT. Combining the CDR3 with reference TRBV7-2 and TRBJ2-3 gives the whole variable domain GAGVSQSPSNKVTEKGKDVELRCDPISGHTALYWYRQSLGQGLEFLIYFQGNSAPDKSGLPSDRFSAERTGGSVSTLTIQRTQQEDSAVYLCASSLSGTSGRHTQYFGPGTRLTVL.

V and J are TRBV5-4 and TRBJ1-3, with 9 bases identical to TRBD1. Germline CDR1 is SGHNT and CDR2 is YYREEE (reference sequence). The CDR3 is 15 amino acids. J lost 4 bases, V lost 3 bases, and 5 bases had no gene match. CDR3 loop: CASSYGQGSGNTIYF. CDR3 DNA: TGTGCCAGCAGCTACGGACAGGGGTCAGGAAACACCATATATTTT.

CDR3 region: CASSLVGPYNEQFF. For the CDR3, the DNA is TGTGCCAGCAGTTTAGTTGGGCCCTACAATGAGCAGTTCTTC. V gene TRBV28 combines with J gene TRBJ2-1, with D uncertain. Germline V gene lookup returns CDR1 MDHEN and CDR2 SYDVKM. CDR3 length equals 14 residues. With 2 bases removed from V and 2 bases from J, the gap between germline ends came to 7 bases.

This chain joins TRBV3-1 (or the pseudogene TRBV3-2) and TRBJ2-2; perhaps TRBD1 as D (6 bases). V dropped 0 bases and J dropped 5 bases, with 7 bases sitting between them. This CDR3 contains 14 residues. CDR1 and CDR2 from the germline V gene are LGHDT and YNNKEL (reference sequence). CDR3 sequence: CASSQEGATGELFF. The DNA for the CDR3 is TGTGCCAGCAGCCAAGAGGGGGCGACCGGGGAGCTGTTTTTT.

This chain uses TRBV7-9 with TRBJ2-3, with TRBD2 matching 8 bases. V dropped 0 bases and J dropped 5; count of bases not matched to a gene: 7. Germline CDR1 is SEHNR and CDR2 is FQNEAQ (reference sequence). The CDR3 totals 16 residues. CDR3 bases: TGTGCCAGCAGCTTAGCGCTGGGACTAGTTGTAGATACGCAGTATTTT. Its translation: CASSLALGLVVDTQYF.

The V and J genes are TRBV7-2 and TRBJ2-3, with D maybe TRBD1 (6 bases). From germline, CDR1 is SGHTA and CDR2 FQGNSA. V gave up 5 bases and J gave up 0 bases, with 9 bases separating them. The CDR3 is 14 amino acids. CDR3 bases: TGTGCCAGCAGCCCGGGACACAGCACAGATACGCAGTATTTT. It yields the protein CASSPGHSTDTQYF.

The rearrangement joins TRBV2 to TRBJ2-3; D may be TRBD1 (6 bases). Trimming shortened V by 6 bases and J by 6 bases, and 13 bases separated the two germline ends. The CDR3 is 13 amino acids. Germline values: CDR1 SNHLY, CDR2 FYNNEI. The DNA for the CDR3 is TGTGCCAGCAGGGGGGCCCTCTGGGATACGCAGTATTTT. Protein product: CASRGALWDTQYF.

This chain links TRBV27 with TRBJ2-1, with 11 bases lining up with TRBD2. CDR1 and CDR2 from the germline V gene are MNHEY and SMNVEV (reference sequence). The CDR3 consists of 16 residues. J gave up 3 bases and V 3 bases, and 4 bases lay outside the gene matches. CDR3 amino acids: CASSFQLAGGYNEQFF. CDR3 in DNA: TGTGCCAGCAGTTTTCAGCTAGCGGGAGGCTACAATGAGCAGTTCTTC.

V and J are TRBV15 and TRBJ1-1; TRBD1 agrees at 7 bases. The germline V gene has CDR1 LNHNV and CDR2 YYDKDF (reference sequence). CDR3 length: 17 amino acids. V shed 4 bases, J shed 3 bases, and the junction held 14 bases outside the gene matches. The CDR3 sequence is CATSNHLRARGDTEAFF. The DNA for the CDR3 is TGTGCCACCAGCAACCACCTTAGGGCCAGGGGGGACACTGAAGCTTTCTTT.

This clone was seen once. The CDR3 protein is CASSLGGYNEKLFF. Written as DNA, the CDR3 is TGTGCCAGCAGTTTGGGAGGGTATAATGAAAAACTGTTTTTT. This sequence joins TRBV28 and TRBJ1-4; no definite D call. Germline V gene data show CDR1 as MDHEN and CDR2 as SYDVKM. Trimming took 3 bases from V and 4 from J, leaving 9 bases between them. The CDR3 sequence is 14 residues long.